These 9 T cell receptor beta chains came from one sample sequenced in a study of blood T cell repertoires in COVID-19. Assay: immunoSEQ multiplex PCR; the TCRdb copy retains only in-frame clones and omits some. This table holds 250,000 to 400,000 clones, roughly 90% found once. Source material: peripheral blood. The receptor source for this set is a woman in her 30s with COVID-19, enrolled during active disease.

The chain employs TRBV19 and TRBJ2-7, with D maybe TRBD1 (5 bases). V dropped 5 bases and J dropped 0 bases, with 17 bases sitting between them. The germline V gene has CDR1 LNHDA and CDR2 SQIVND (reference sequence). The length of the CDR3 is 16 residues. The CDR3 reads CASSSRTKTASYEQYF. The DNA of the CDR3 is TGTGCCAGTAGTTCCCGGACCAAGACAGCCTCCTACGAGCAGTACTTC. The whole variable domain, remainder taken from reference TRBV19 and TRBJ2-7, is DGGITQSPKYLFRKEGQNVTLSCEQNLNHDAMYWYRQDPGQGLRLIYYSQIVNDFQKGDIAEGYSVSREKKESFPLTVTSAQKNPTAFYLCASSSRTKTASYEQYFGPGTRLTVT.

The chain joins TRBV9 to TRBJ2-2; maybe TRBD1 (6 bases). This CDR3 region has 16 residues. The V and J ends lost 0 bases and 1 base respectively, with 10 bases between them. Germline CDR1 SGDLS, CDR2 YYNGEE. Here the CDR3 reads CASSVAATGNTGELFF. The CDR3 coding sequence is TGTGCCAGCAGCGTAGCAGCGACAGGGAACACCGGGGAGCTGTTTTTT.

J is TRBJ1-1 and V is TRBV5-6, with 10 bases lining up with TRBD1. The CDR3 spans 16 residues. J was trimmed by 0 bases and V by 6 bases; bases with no gene match: 8. Germline-derived CDR1 and CDR2 are SGHDT and YYEEEE. CDR3 sequence reads: CASNGDRGRVNTEAFF. The CDR3, as DNA: TGTGCCAGCAACGGTGACAGGGGGCGGGTGAACACTGAAGCTTTCTTT.

CDR3 sequence (DNA): TGTGCCACAGGGGCCAGTAACTATGGCTACACCTTC. As protein: CATGASNYGYTF. The rearrangement uses TRBV19 and TRBJ1-2; TRBD1 might be the D (6 bases). This CDR3 is built from 12 residues. CDR1 is LNHDA, CDR2 SQIVND, per germline (reference sequence). With 10 bases removed from V and 1 base from J, the gap between germline ends came to 10 bases.

This chain connects TRBV14 to TRBJ1-2; no firm D call. The CDR3 runs to 14 residues. Germline CDR1 SGHDN, CDR2 FVKESK. Trimming removed 3 bases from V and 7 bases from J, with 15 bases in between. CDR3 amino acids: CASSQGVIQFGYTF. The CDR3 DNA follows: TGTGCCAGCAGCCAGGGAGTTATCCAATTTGGCTACACCTTC. Full variable domain (rest looked up from reference TRBV14 and TRBJ1-2): EAGVTQFPSHSVIEKGQTVTLRCDPISGHDNLYWYRRVMGKEIKFLLHFVKESKQDESGMPNNRFLAERTGGTYSTLKVQPAELEDSGVYFCASSQGVIQFGYTFGSGTRLTVV.

The chain combines TRBV5-1 with TRBJ2-3, with D possibly TRBD2 on 5 matching bases. Germline V gene data show CDR1 as SGHRS and CDR2 as YFSETQ. Trimming cost V 5 bases and J 2 bases, with 18 bases left between them. This CDR3 contains 16 residues. In DNA, the CDR3 is TGCGCCAGCAGGATCGTAGGTGGGAGAATCACAGATACGCAGTATTTT. Protein sequence: CASRIVGGRITDTQYF.

This sequence joins TRBV5-6 and TRBJ1-5; TRBD1 aligns across 7 bases. CDR3 length: 14 amino acids. The junction had 4 bases not matched to a gene; V was cut back by 4 bases and J by 3 bases. Germline loops: CDR1 SGHDT, CDR2 YYEEEE. The CDR3 bases are TGTGCCAGCAGCCTGGGACAGCTCAATCAGCCCCAGCATTTT. Residues: CASSLGQLNQPQHF.

The V gene is TRBV24-1, the J gene TRBJ2-2; possible D gene TRBD2, 7 bases. V lost 4 bases and J 5 bases, leaving 13 bases between the germline ends. This CDR3 has 15 residues. Germline CDR1 reads KGHDR; CDR2 reads SFDVKD. CDR3 protein: CATSDPGRGTGELFF. The DNA of the CDR3 is TGTGCCACCAGTGACCCAGGGAGGGGGACCGGGGAGCTGTTTTTT.

The V gene is TRBV7-2, the J gene TRBJ2-7; D remains unclear. This CDR3 region has 14 residues. Germline V lookup: CDR1 SGHTA, CDR2 FQGNSA. V lost 3 bases to trimming and J lost 3 bases, with 12 bases between them. CDR3 residues: CASSFSDNLYEQYF. The CDR3 DNA reads TGTGCCAGCAGCTTTTCAGACAACCTCTACGAGCAGTACTTC. Complete variable domain (other parts from reference TRBV7-2 and TRBJ2-7): GAGVSQSPSNKVTEKGKDVELRCDPISGHTALYWYRQSLGQGLEFLIYFQGNSAPDKSGLPSDRFSAERTGGSVSTLTIQRTQQEDSAVYLCASSFSDNLYEQYFGPGTRLTVT.